A selection of T cell receptor beta chains follows, all from one sample in a study of identical twins. One entry per CDR3 protein, called by TCRdb with MiXCR from the 5' RACE reads. The table has 690,000 or so distinct CDR3 sequences, 8.6% seen once; the top ten hold 0.98%. The same sample was also studied in work on yellow fever vaccine responses in identical twins.

The sample comprised PBMCs. The origin of the receptors is a woman between 18 and 30 years old in good health. Both conserved end residues are part of each CDR3. Each record gives: V gene, clone size, D gene, J gene, CDR3 protein, CDR3 DNA. The D gene is left open where the match is weak. Rows give clone size only sometimes, using once, few, many, or a class for an expanded clone.

TRBV20-1	few	NA	TRBJ1-4	CSARPDGNEKLFF	TGCAGTGCTAGACCGGATGGTAACGAAAAACTGTTTTTT
TRBV29-1	many	NA	TRBJ2-2	CSAEQHANTGELFF	TGCAGCGCCGAGCAGCACGCGAACACCGGGGAGCTGTTTTTT
TRBV11-2	NA	TRBD2	TRBJ2-1	CASSLPAGGGQFF	TGTGCCAGCAGCTTACCAGCGGGGGGCGGGCAGTTCTTC
TRBV6-4	few	NA	TRBJ2-1	CASTRFRAYNEQFF	TGTGCCAGCACAAGGTTTCGGGCCTACAATGAGCAGTTCTTC
TRBV10-3	few	NA	TRBJ2-3	CAISERGGAQYF	TGTGCCATCAGTGAGAGGGGCGGGGCGCAGTATTTT
TRBV6-2/TRBV6-3	NA	TRBD1	TRBJ1-1	CASTNRAGTGNTEAFF	TGTGCCAGCACCAACCGAGCCGGGACAGGGAACACTGAAGCTTTCTTT
TRBV6-5	NA	TRBD1	TRBJ2-3	CASSYYRGFSTDTQYF	TGTGCCAGCAGTTACTACAGGGGGTTTTCGACAGATACGCAGTATTTT
TRBV9	few	TRBD2	TRBJ2-4	CASSPGTRVVGAKNIQYF	TGTGCCAGCAGCCCTGGGACTAGGGTAGTTGGAGCCAAAAACATTCAGTACTTC
TRBV11-2	NA	TRBD1	TRBJ2-7	CASSPAKGGMYEQYF	TGTGCCAGCAGCCCGGCTAAAGGGGGCATGTACGAGCAGTACTTC
TRBV5-5	few	NA	TRBJ2-2	CASSARRGREAGELFF	TGTGCCAGCAGCGCCCGGAGGGGGCGGGAGGCCGGGGAGCTGTTTTTT
TRBV14	many	NA	TRBJ2-3	CASSHKQGGTQYF	TGTGCCAGCAGCCACAAACAGGGAGGAACGCAGTATTTT
TRBV7-2	many	NA	TRBJ1-1	CASSLLGGTEAFF	TGTGCCAGCAGCTTACTGGGTGGGACTGAAGCTTTCTTT
TRBV19	few	TRBD1	TRBJ2-5	CASSIMETGRETQYF	TGTGCCAGTAGTATAATGGAGACAGGGAGAGAGACCCAGTACTTC
TRBV20-1	few	TRBD2	TRBJ2-3	CSASDPRTSVGTDTQYF	TGCAGTGCTAGCGATCCCAGGACTAGCGTTGGCACAGATACGCAGTATTTT
TRBV27	NA	NA	TRBJ2-1	CASSNFWAVASHEQFF	TGTGCCAGCAGTAATTTTTGGGCAGTGGCATCCCATGAGCAGTTCTTC
TRBV3-1	NA	TRBD2	TRBJ2-5	CASRSSETSGSETQYF	TGTGCCAGCAGATCAAGTGAGACTAGCGGGTCAGAGACCCAGTACTTC
TRBV20-1	NA	NA	TRBJ2-3	CSAPSDSISTDTQYF	TGCAGTGCCCCGTCCGACTCGATTAGCACAGATACGCAGTATTTT
TRBV7-2	NA	NA	TRBJ2-5	CASSLELWETQYF	TGTGCCAGCAGCTTAGAGCTATGGGAGACCCAGTACTTC
TRBV7-9	NA	NA	TRBJ1-2	CASRTSATYGYTF	TGTGCCAGCAGGACTTCGGCTACCTATGGCTACACCTTC
TRBV4-3	NA	NA	TRBJ2-1	CASSQEGRGHEQFF	TGCGCCAGCAGCCAAGAGGGGCGGGGACACGAGCAGTTCTTC
TRBV6-1	few	NA	TRBJ2-2	CASSNWENTGELFF	TGTGCCAGCAGTAATTGGGAGAACACCGGGGAGCTGTTTTTT
TRBV2	NA	TRBD2	TRBJ2-1	CASSQKAGGHGEQFF	TGTGCCAGCTCCCAGAAGGCGGGGGGGCATGGTGAGCAGTTCTTC
TRBV21-1	NA	NA	TRBJ2-7	CASSKEWPNGTYEQYF	TGTGCCAGCAGCAAAGAGTGGCCCAATGGTACCTACGAGCAGTACTTC
TRBV13	NA	TRBD1	TRBJ2-1	CASSLVGQGAYNEQFF	TGTGCCAGCAGCTTAGTGGGACAGGGTGCCTACAATGAGCAGTTCTTC
TRBV10-3	few	NA	TRBJ2-1	CAISSPTNLLANNEQFF	TGTGCCATCAGCTCACCAACCAATCTCTTGGCTAACAATGAGCAGTTCTTC
TRBV2	NA	NA	TRBJ2-5	CTSSEDNIQETQYF	TGTACCAGCAGTGAAGATAATATCCAAGAGACCCAGTACTTC
TRBV20-1	few	NA	TRBJ2-3	CSARVSGTSTDTQYF	TGCAGTGCTAGAGTGTCGGGGACAAGCACAGATACGCAGTATTTT
TRBV12-3/TRBV12-4	many	NA	TRBJ2-5	CASTSDGETQYF	TGTGCCAGCACGAGTGACGGCGAGACCCAGTACTTC
TRBV5-1	many	NA	TRBJ2-6	CASSLAGLGANVLTF	TGCGCCAGCAGCTTGGCCGGGCTAGGGGCCAACGTCCTGACTTTC
TRBV20-1	many	NA	TRBJ2-7	CSARDRNQGNFPRYEQYF	TGCAGTGCTAGAGATCGGAATCAGGGGAACTTCCCAAGATACGAGCAGTACTTC
TRBV29-1	NA	TRBD1	TRBJ1-2	CSGHPGQVDGYTF	TGCAGCGGGCATCCGGGACAGGTTGATGGCTACACCTTC
TRBV3-1	NA	TRBD1	TRBJ2-7	CASSPGQAKHYEQYF	TGTGCCAGCAGCCCGGGACAGGCGAAACACTACGAGCAGTACTTC
TRBV27	many	TRBD1	TRBJ2-4	CASSFPGGDKNIQYF	TGTGCCAGCAGTTTCCCAGGGGGCGACAAAAACATTCAGTACTTC
TRBV4-3	many	NA	TRBJ1-2	CASSQDGGSDNYGYTF	TGCGCCAGCAGCCAAGATGGGGGCAGTGATAACTATGGCTACACCTTC
TRBV28	NA	TRBD2	TRBJ2-6	CASSFGRAGANVLTF	TGTGCCAGCAGTTTTGGGAGGGCTGGGGCCAACGTCCTGACTTTC
TRBV12-3/TRBV12-4	few	NA	TRBJ2-5	CASRILGAGETQYF	TGTGCCAGCAGAATACTCGGCGCGGGGGAGACCCAGTACTTC
TRBV25-1	NA	TRBD1	TRBJ1-6	CASSDQTGVYNSPLHF	TGTGCCAGCAGTGACCAGACAGGGGTTTACAATTCACCCCTCCACTTT
TRBV12-3/TRBV12-4	few	TRBD2	TRBJ2-1	CASSLSGGPSNEQFF	TGTGCCAGCAGCCTTAGCGGGGGCCCCTCAAATGAGCAGTTCTTC
TRBV16	few	NA	TRBJ1-2	CASSKVQGGYTF	TGTGCCAGCAGCAAAGTACAGGGAGGCTACACCTTC
TRBV7-8	few	TRBD2	TRBJ2-1	CASSFPQAGESASYNEQFF	TGTGCCAGCAGCTTCCCGCAGGCGGGAGAATCGGCCTCCTACAATGAGCAGTTCTTC
TRBV29-1	NA	NA	TRBJ2-1	CSVGVDYNEQFF	TGCAGCGTCGGCGTCGACTACAATGAGCAGTTCTTC
TRBV5-1	few	TRBD2	TRBJ2-1	CASSLGGRAREQFF	TGCGCCAGCAGCTTGGGCGGGAGGGCCCGTGAGCAGTTCTTC
TRBV6-2/TRBV6-3	few	NA	TRBJ2-7	CASSYTGTRTRSYEQYF	TGTGCCAGCAGTTACACAGGGACACGAACTCGTTCCTACGAGCAGTACTTC